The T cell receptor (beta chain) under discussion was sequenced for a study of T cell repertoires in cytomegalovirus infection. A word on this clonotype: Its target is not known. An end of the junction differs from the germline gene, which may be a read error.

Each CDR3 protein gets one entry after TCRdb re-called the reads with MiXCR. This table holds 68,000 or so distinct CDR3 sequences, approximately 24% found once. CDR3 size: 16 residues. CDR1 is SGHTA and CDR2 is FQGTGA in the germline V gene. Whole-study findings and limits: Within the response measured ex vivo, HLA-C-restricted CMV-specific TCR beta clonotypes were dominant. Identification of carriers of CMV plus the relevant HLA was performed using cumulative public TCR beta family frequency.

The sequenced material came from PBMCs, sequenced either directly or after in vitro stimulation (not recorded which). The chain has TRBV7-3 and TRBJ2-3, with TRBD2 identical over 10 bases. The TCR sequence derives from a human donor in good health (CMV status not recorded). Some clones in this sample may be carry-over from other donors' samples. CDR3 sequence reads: CTSSQTEREGTDTQYF. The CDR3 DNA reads TGTACCAGCAGCCAAACGGAGCGGGAGGGAACAGATACGCAGTATTTT.